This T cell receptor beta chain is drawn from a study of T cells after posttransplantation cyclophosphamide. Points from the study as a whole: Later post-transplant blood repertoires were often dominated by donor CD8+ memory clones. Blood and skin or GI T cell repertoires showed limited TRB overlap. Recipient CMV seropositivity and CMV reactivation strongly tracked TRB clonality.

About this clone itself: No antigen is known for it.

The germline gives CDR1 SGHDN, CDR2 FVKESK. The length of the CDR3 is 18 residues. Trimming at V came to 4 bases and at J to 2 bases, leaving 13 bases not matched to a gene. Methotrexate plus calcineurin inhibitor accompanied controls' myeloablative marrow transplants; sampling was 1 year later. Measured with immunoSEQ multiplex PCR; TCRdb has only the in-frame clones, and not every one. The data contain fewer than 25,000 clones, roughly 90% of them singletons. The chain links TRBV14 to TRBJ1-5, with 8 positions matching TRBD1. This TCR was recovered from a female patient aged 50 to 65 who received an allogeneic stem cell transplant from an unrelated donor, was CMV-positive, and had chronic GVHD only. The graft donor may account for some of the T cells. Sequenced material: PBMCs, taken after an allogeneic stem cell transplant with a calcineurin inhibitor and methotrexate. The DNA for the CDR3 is TGTGCCAGCAGCCCACGAACGCCCCAGGACAGGGGCAATCAGCCCCAGCATTTT. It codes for CASSPRTPQDRGNQPQHF.